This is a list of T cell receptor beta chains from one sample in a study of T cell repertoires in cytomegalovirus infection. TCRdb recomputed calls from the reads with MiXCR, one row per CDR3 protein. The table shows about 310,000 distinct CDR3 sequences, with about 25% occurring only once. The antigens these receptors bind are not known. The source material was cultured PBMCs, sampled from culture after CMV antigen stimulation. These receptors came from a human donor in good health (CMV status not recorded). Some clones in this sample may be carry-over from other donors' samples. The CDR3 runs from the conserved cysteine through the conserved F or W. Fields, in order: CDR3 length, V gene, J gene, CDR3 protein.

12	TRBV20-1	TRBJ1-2	CSAGPANYGYTF
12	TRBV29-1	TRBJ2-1	CSVVERIDEQFF
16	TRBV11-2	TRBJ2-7	CASRPVGTSGAYEQYF
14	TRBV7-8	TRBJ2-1	CASSNRGWGNEQFF
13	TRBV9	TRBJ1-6	CASSGENNSPLHF
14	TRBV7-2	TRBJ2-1	CASSLGFRYNEQFF
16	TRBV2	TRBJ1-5	CASSEGGRRRYQPQHF
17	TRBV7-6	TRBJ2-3	CASRPNSGAGGTDTQYF
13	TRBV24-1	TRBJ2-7	CATSAGGFYEQYF
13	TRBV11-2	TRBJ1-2	CASSPDRVAGYTF
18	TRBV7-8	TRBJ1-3	CASSPRGQVLSSGNTIYF
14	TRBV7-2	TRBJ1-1	CASSPWTGEGEAFF
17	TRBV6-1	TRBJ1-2	CASSPESRGIVVYGYTF